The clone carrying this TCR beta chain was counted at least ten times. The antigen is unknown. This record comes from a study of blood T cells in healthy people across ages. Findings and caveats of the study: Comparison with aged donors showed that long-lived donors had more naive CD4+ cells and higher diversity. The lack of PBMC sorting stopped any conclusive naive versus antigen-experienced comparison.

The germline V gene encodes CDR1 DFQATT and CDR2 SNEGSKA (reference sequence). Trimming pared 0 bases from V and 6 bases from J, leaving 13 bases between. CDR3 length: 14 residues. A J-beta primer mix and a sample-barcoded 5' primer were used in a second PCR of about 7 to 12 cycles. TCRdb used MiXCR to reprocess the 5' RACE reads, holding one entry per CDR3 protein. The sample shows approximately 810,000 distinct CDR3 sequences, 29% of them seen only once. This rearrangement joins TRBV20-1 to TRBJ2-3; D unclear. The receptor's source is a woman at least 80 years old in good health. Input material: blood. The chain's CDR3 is CSARDQTIVDTQYF. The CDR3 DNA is TGCAGTGCTAGAGACCAGACCATAGTGGATACGCAGTATTTT.